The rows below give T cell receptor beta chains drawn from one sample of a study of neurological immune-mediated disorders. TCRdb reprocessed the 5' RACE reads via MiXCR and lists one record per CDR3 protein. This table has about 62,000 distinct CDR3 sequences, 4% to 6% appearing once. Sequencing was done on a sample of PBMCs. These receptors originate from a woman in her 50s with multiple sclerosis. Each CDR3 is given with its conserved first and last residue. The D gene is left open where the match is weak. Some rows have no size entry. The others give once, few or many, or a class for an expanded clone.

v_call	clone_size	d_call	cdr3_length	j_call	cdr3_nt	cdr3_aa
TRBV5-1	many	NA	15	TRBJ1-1	TGCGCCAGCAGCCCCAGGGGTCTGAAGAACACTGAAGCTTTCTTT	CASSPRGLKNTEAFF
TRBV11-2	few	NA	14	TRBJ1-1	TGTGCCAGCAGCCGCCGAAAGGGTGGCACTGAAGCTTTCTTT	CASSRRKGGTEAFF
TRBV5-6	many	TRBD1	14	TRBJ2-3	TGTGCCAGCAGCCACGGACAGGTGGGAGATACGCAGTATTTT	CASSHGQVGDTQYF
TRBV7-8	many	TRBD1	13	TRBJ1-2	TGTGCCAGCAGCCTCCAGGGGGAAGGAGGCTACACCTTC	CASSLQGEGGYTF
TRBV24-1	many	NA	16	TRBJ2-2	TGTGCCACCAGTGAAGAGACTTGGTTCAACACCGGGGAGCTGTTTTTT	CATSEETWFNTGELFF
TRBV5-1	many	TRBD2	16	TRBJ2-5	TGCGCCAGCAGCTTGCTCACTAGCGGGGGACTGGAGACCCAGTACTTC	CASSLLTSGGLETQYF
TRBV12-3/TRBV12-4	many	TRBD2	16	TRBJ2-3	TGTGCCAGCAGTTTATTAGCGGGGGGCCGTGCGGATACGCAGTATTTT	CASSLLAGGRADTQYF
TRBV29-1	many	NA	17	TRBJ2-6	TGCAGCGTTGAAGATAGGGGGGGAGGGTCTGGGGCCAACGTCCTGACTTTC	CSVEDRGGGSGANVLTF
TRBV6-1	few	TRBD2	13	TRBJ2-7	TGTGCCAGCAGGACAAAGGGAGGGTACGAGCAGTACTTC	CASRTKGGYEQYF
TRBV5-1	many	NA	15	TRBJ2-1	TGCGCCAGCAGCCCCAGGGGGGAGACCTACAATGAGCAGTTCTTC	CASSPRGETYNEQFF
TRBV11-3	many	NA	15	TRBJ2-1	TGTGCCAGCAGCTCAGAGGGCGCCGGCTACAATGAGCAGTTCTTC	CASSSEGAGYNEQFF
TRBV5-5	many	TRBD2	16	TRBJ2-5	TGTGCCAGCAGCTTGGTCGCGGGGGGGCCGGAAGAGACCCAGTACTTC	CASSLVAGGPEETQYF
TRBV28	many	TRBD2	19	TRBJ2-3	TGTGCCAGCAGTCTACGCCCTGGGCTAGCGGGCGGGCGGAGAGATACGCAGTATTTT	CASSLRPGLAGGRRDTQYF
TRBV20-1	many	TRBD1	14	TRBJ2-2	TGCAGTGCTAGTGGGACAGTGAACACCGGGGAGCTGTTTTTT	CSASGTVNTGELFF
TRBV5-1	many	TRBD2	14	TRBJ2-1	TGCGCCAGCAGCTATAGCGGGGGGCAGGTTGAGCAGTTCTTC	CASSYSGGQVEQFF
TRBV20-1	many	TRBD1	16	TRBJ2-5	TGCAGTGCTAGAAGGGACACAGGGGTATGGGAAGAGACCCAGTACTTC	CSARRDTGVWEETQYF
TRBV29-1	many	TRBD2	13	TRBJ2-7	TGCAGCGCCCTAGCGGGGGTATCCTACGAGCAGTACTTC	CSALAGVSYEQYF
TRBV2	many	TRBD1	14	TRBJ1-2	TGTGCCAGCAGTGAAAGTCAGGGGGGTGATGGCTACACCTTC	CASSESQGGDGYTF
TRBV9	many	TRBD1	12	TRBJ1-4	TGTGCCAGCAGCGTAGGGACAGGGGGACTGTTTTTT	CASSVGTGGLFF
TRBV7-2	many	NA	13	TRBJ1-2	TGTGCCAGCAGCTCCGGGGTAAACTATGGCTACACCTTC	CASSSGVNYGYTF
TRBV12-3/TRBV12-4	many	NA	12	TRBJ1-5	TGTGCCAGCAGTCCAATCAATCAGCCCCAGCATTTT	CASSPINQPQHF
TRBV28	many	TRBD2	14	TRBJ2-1	TGTGCCAGCAACGGGGGGAGCTCCTACAATGAGCAGTTCTTC	CASNGGSSYNEQFF
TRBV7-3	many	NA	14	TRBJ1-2	TGTGCCAGCAGCTATAGTTCGGCGGGGGATGGCTACACCTTC	CASSYSSAGDGYTF
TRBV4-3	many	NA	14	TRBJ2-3	TGCGCCAGCAGCCAGTCCGGGGGAAGAGATACGCAGTATTTT	CASSQSGGRDTQYF
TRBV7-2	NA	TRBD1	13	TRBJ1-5	TGTGCCAGCAGCCCCCAGACAGGGCGGTCCCAGAATTTT	CASSPQTGRSQNF
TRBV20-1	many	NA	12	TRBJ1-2	TGCAGTGCTAGGAATACAGATTATGGCTACACCTTC	CSARNTDYGYTF
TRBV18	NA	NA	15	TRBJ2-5	TGTGCCAGCTCGCGCACGGTAAACAATCAGGAGACCCAGTACTTC	CASSRTVNNQETQYF
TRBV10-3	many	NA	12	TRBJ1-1	TGTGCCATCAGTGACAGTAGACAGGAAGCTTTCTTT	CAISDSRQEAFF
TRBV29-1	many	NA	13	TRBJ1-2	TGCAGCGTCTTCCAGGGTGAACGTCACGGCTACACCTTC	CSVFQGERHGYTF
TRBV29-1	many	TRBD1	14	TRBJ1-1	TGCAGCGCTGGACAGGGGCCGCTGAACACTGAAGCTTTCTTT	CSAGQGPLNTEAFF
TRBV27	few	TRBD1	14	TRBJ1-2	TGTGCCAGCAGTGCGCTGGACAGGAACTATGGCTACACCTTC	CASSALDRNYGYTF
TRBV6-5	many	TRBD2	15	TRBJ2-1	TGTGCCAGCAGATATGGACTAGCGGGGGGGCATGAGCAGTTCTTC	CASRYGLAGGHEQFF
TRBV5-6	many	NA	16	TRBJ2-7	TGTGCCAGCAGCTTGGAGCTTGGGGGTTCAACGCGCGAGCAGTACTTC	CASSLELGGSTREQYF
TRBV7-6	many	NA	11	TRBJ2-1	TGTGCCAGCAGCTCGAGAGGGGAGCAGTTCTTC	CASSSRGEQFF
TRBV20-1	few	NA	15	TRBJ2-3	TGCAGTGCTAGAGATCAGGCGAGGGCCACAGATACGCAGTATTTT	CSARDQARATDTQYF
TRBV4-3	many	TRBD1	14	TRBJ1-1	TGCGCCAGCAGCCAAGATACAGGGGGGACTGAAGCTTTCTTT	CASSQDTGGTEAFF
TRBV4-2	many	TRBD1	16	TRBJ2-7	TGTGCCAGCAGCCTACAGATCGGGACAGGGTCCGACGAGCAGTACTTC	CASSLQIGTGSDEQYF
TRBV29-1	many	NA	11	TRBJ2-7	TGCAGCGTTGAAGAAGCCTACGAGCAGTACTTC	CSVEEAYEQYF
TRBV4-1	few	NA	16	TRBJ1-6	TGCGCCAGCAGCCAAGAAGGGAACTCCTATAATTCACCCCTCAACTTT	CASSQEGNSYNSPLNF
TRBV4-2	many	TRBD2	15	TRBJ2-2	TGTGCCAGCAGCCACGGGGGGGTAGACACCGGGGAGCTGTTTTTT	CASSHGGVDTGELFF
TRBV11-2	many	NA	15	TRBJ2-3	TGTGCCAGCAGAGATGGGGGCAAGGGAAAAGATACGCAGTATTTT	CASRDGGKGKDTQYF
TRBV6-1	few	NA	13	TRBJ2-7	TGTGCCAGCAGTTTGGACGGGTCCTACGAGCAGTACTTC	CASSLDGSYEQYF
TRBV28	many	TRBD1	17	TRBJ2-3	TGTGCCAGCAGTTTTCCTGGCCGGGACAGGGACACAGATACGCAGTATTTT	CASSFPGRDRDTDTQYF
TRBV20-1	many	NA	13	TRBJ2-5	TGCAGTGCTATAACGGGCATTTTGGAGACCCAGTACTTC	CSAITGILETQYF
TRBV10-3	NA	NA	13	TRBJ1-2	TGTGCCATCAGTGGACAGCAAAACTATGGCTACACCTTC	CAISGQQNYGYTF
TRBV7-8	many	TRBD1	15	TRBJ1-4	TGTGCCAGCAGCCCCAATACAGGGGGAAGTGAAAAACTGTTTTTT	CASSPNTGGSEKLFF
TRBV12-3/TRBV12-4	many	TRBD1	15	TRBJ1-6	TGTGCCAGCAGCCAGAGACAGGGGGGTTATTCACCCCTCCACTTT	CASSQRQGGYSPLHF
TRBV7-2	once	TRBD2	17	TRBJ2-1	TGTGCCAGCAGCTTACTGGGACTAGCGGGGGTGTTAAATGAGCAGTTCTTC	CASSLLGLAGVLNEQFF
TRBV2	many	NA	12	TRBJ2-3	TGTGCCAGCAGTGGGTACACAGATACGCAGTATTTT	CASSGYTDTQYF
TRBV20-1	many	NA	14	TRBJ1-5	TGCAGTGCTAGTGTCGGATATGGCAATCAGCCCCAGCATTTT	CSASVGYGNQPQHF
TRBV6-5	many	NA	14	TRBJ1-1	TGTGCCAGCAGAAAACAGGGAGAAGGGACTGAAGCTTTCTTT	CASRKQGEGTEAFF